A few counts support the clone carrying this T cell receptor (beta chain). Its antigen is unknown. These data are taken from a study of T cells in Graves' hyperthyroidism and ophthalmopathy. General study results and limits: Ophthalmopathy was identified by the model a median 6.5 months ahead of onset.

V was pared by 4 bases and J by 8 bases, with 14 bases between. Germline V lookup: CDR1 KGHDR, CDR2 SFDVKD. The CDR3 spans 14 residues. Regions amplified from RNA transcripts were the TCR beta CDR3 regions. First-round RT-PCR of the TCR CDR3 relied on the HTBI primer set. TCRdb analysed the multiplex PCR reads with MiXCR anew, one entry per CDR3 protein. The data hold approximately 630,000 distinct CDR3 sequences, with about 16% observed a single time. Graves' hyperthyroidism showing no ophthalmopathy progression within 18 months was considered stable. Disease duration under 2 months; hyperthyroidism patients were aged 18 to 65.

The gene calls are TRBV24-1 and TRBJ2-1; D possibly corresponds to TRBD1 (6 bases). The sequenced material came from blood. This TCR derives from a woman in her 30s with Graves' hyperthyroidism. The CDR3 sequence: CATSDQGQKDEQFF. CDR3 nucleotides: TGTGCCACCAGTGACCAAGGACAGAAGGATGAGCAGTTCTTC.